These 26 T cell receptor beta chains originate from one sample sequenced in a study of cytomegalovirus exposure and HLA in healthy donors. The protocol was immunoSEQ multiplex PCR, while the TCRdb copy is restricted to in-frame clones and leaves out a portion. The sample lists 120,000 to 150,000 clones, roughly 89% occurring once. Sequencing was carried out using PBMCs. The receptors stem from a woman aged 18-35 years in good health and CMV-seropositive.

The chain links TRBV11-2 to TRBJ2-1; D unresolved. The germline V gene encodes CDR1 SGHAT and CDR2 FQNNGV. CDR3 length: 11 amino acids. Trimming removed 1 base at V and 13 bases at J, with 8 bases between. CDR3: CASSLGAAQFF. The CDR3 nucleotides are TGTGCCAGCAGCTTAGGGGCAGCTCAGTTCTTC.

This clone was seen just once. The rearrangement uses TRBV7-6 and TRBJ2-1, with D perhaps TRBD2 (6 bases). The CDR3 is 13 residues long. The V and J ends lost 3 bases and 8 bases respectively, with 11 bases between them. Germline CDR1 SGHVS, CDR2 FNYEAQ. CDR3 nucleotides: TGTGCCAGCAGCTTGGGGGGTGGCGATGAGCAGTTCTTC. This codes for CASSLGGGDEQFF.

The chain joins TRBV25-1 to TRBJ2-3; a weak D match, TRBD1 (6 bases). Germline V gene data show CDR1 as MGHDK and CDR2 as SYGVNS. Trimming cost V 3 bases and J 3 bases, with 19 bases left between them. This CDR3 region has 17 residues. The CDR3 nucleotides read TGTGCCAGCAGTGACCCCCACAGGGATGGTGGTACAGATACGCAGTATTTT. Translating gives CASSDPHRDGGTDTQYF.

The chain couples TRBV27 to TRBJ1-4; the match to TRBD1 covers 7 bases. This CDR3 comprises 15 residues. Germline V gives CDR1 MNHEY, CDR2 SMNVEV (reference sequence). The J segment lost 3 bases and the V segment lost 5 bases, leaving 6 bases of the junction unmatched. CDR3 coding DNA: TGTGCCAGCAGTGCTCCGGGACAGCCTAATGAAAAACTGTTTTTT. As protein: CASSAPGQPNEKLFF. The full variable domain, with the rest looked up from reference TRBV27 and TRBJ1-4, is EAQVTQNPRYLITVTGKKLTVTCSQNMNHEYMSWYRQDPGLGLRQIYYSMNVEVTDKGDVPEGYKVSRKEKRNFPLILESPSPNQTSLYFCASSAPGQPNEKLFFGSGTQLSVL.

For the CDR3, the DNA is TGTGCCAGCAGCTTAAGCGGGAGCTCCTACGAGCAGTACTTC. Protein: CASSLSGSSYEQYF. V is TRBV11-2 and J is TRBJ2-7; 8 positions agree with TRBD2. Germline V gene data show CDR1 as SGHAT and CDR2 as FQNNGV. The ends lost 2 bases at V and 0 bases at J; junction bases unmatched: 0. The CDR3 is made up of 14 amino acids.

This clone has only one observation. The gene calls are TRBV6-5 and TRBJ2-7; 13 positions agree with TRBD2. CDR1 is MNHEY and CDR2 is SVGAGI in the germline V gene. The CDR3 covers 15 residues. The V and J ends lost 7 bases and 1 base, in that order; junction bases with no gene match: 4. The CDR3 protein is CASTVLAGGSYEQYF. CDR3 bases: TGTGCCAGCACCGTACTAGCGGGAGGGTCCTACGAGCAGTACTTC.

This clone was seen a single time. This chain links TRBV11-2 with TRBJ2-1; 7 bases are a match to TRBD1. Germline V CDR1 and CDR2: SGHAT, FQNNGV. Unmatched junction bases numbered 13, after V lost 2 bases and J lost 3 bases. This CDR3 is built from 18 residues. The CDR3 DNA reads TGTGCCAGCAGCTTATTAGGCTTGGTGGGACAGCACTACAATGAGCAGTTCTTC. This translates into CASSLLGLVGQHYNEQFF.

This clone was counted between two and nine times. As DNA, the CDR3 is TGTGCCAGCCACGGGACTCCTCAAGAGACCCAGTACTTC. Translated, it gives CASHGTPQETQYF. The J gene is TRBJ2-5, the V gene TRBV5-4; D may be TRBD2 (6 bases). V was pared by 7 bases and J by 2 bases, with 12 bases between. The CDR3 length is 13 residues. CDR1 SGHNT and CDR2 YYREEE come from the germline V gene (reference sequence).

This clone has a single count. This sequence joins TRBV7-2 and TRBJ2-3, with D unresolved. Per germline, CDR1 SGHTA and CDR2 FQGNSA. V gave up 5 bases and J gave up 4 bases, with 10 bases separating them. The CDR3 length is 13 residues. DNA of the CDR3: TGTGCCAGCAGCCCGTCCCCCGCAGATACGCAGTATTTT. Translation gives CASSPSPADTQYF.

V usage is TRBV27 and J usage is TRBJ2-4, with a weak D call TRBD2 (6 bases). CDR3 size: 13 residues. V was pared by 3 bases and J by 8 bases, with 11 bases between. CDR1 is MNHEY, CDR2 SMNVEV, per germline (reference sequence). In DNA, the CDR3 is TGTGCCAGCAGTTTTAGTAGGGAGGACATTCAGTACTTC. Its translation is CASSFSREDIQYF.

This sequence joins TRBV5-4 and TRBJ2-2; D unresolved. The CDR3 is 14 amino acids. Trimming removed 5 bases from V and 0 bases from J, with 8 bases in between. From germline, CDR1 is SGHNT and CDR2 YYREEE (reference sequence). CDR3 residues: CASRRLANTGELFF. DNA for the CDR3: TGTGCCAGCAGGAGGCTAGCGAACACCGGGGAGCTGTTTTTT.

CDR3 residues: CARSLDRVRDYEQYF. DNA for the CDR3: TGTGCCAGAAGCTTGGACAGGGTAAGGGACTACGAGCAGTACTTC. The chain combines TRBV5-3 with TRBJ2-7, with D tentatively TRBD1 (6 bases). TRBV5-3 is placed among ORFs of uncertain function. Trimming cost V 0 bases and J 3 bases, with 13 bases left between them. The CDR3 extends over 15 amino acids.

This clone has a handful of counts. The chain links TRBV9 to TRBJ2-7, with D perhaps TRBD2 (6 bases). The V gene's germline CDR1 is SGDLS and CDR2 YYNGEE. The germline V and J ends were trimmed by 0 bases and 1 base, with 11 bases remaining between them. This CDR3 is built from 15 residues. The CDR3 protein is CASSVGGLESYEQYF. CDR3 DNA sequence: TGTGCCAGCAGCGTAGGGGGACTCGAATCCTACGAGCAGTACTTC.

The gene calls are TRBV21-1 and TRBJ2-7; the table's D call, TRBD1, was not checked against the DNA. TRBV21-1 is classified as a pseudogene. The CDR3 is made up of 18 amino acids. The CDR3 DNA follows: TGTGCCAGCAGCAAAAACCGGGACAGGGGGACCAGAGGCTACGAGCAGTACTTC. Protein product: CASSKNRDRGTRGYEQYF.

J is TRBJ2-2 and V is TRBV5-1, with TRBD2 as a possible D gene (6 bases). CDR1 is SGHRS, CDR2 YFSETQ, per germline. Trimming shortened V by 0 bases and J by 3 bases, and 15 bases separated the two germline ends. The CDR3 loop spans 17 amino acids. The CDR3 DNA follows: TGCGCCAGCAGCTTGGCCGGGGGATGGTCGGACACCGGGGAGCTGTTTTTT. Translation gives CASSLAGGWSDTGELFF.

J is TRBJ2-5 and V is TRBV4-1; a possible D gene is TRBD1 (6 bases). Germline values: CDR1 MGHRA, CDR2 YSYEKL. This CDR3 spans 13 amino acids. Trimming pared 4 bases from V and 3 bases from J, leaving 9 bases between. CDR3 DNA: TGCGCCAGCAGCCGCTACAGGGAAGAGACCCAGTACTTC. Translated, it gives CASSRYREETQYF.

Concerning this clone itself: Other DNA variants within this sample encode the same CDR3. The V and J genes are TRBV6-1 and TRBJ2-1, with D unclear. This CDR3 is built from 14 residues. The V end was cut by 0 bases, the J end by 6 bases, with 9 bases between. Germline V lookup: CDR1 MNHNS, CDR2 SASEGT. The CDR3 spells CASSEASGVNEQFF. CDR3 bases: TGTGCCAGCAGTGAAGCGTCCGGTGTCAATGAGCAGTTCTTC.

J is TRBJ2-1 and V is TRBV5-1; TRBD2 matches at 9 bases. Germline trimming cut 0 bases from V and 5 bases from J; bases unmatched to any gene: 6. CDR3 length: 16 amino acids. Germline CDR1 and CDR2: SGHRS and YFSETQ. The CDR3 nucleotides read TGCGCCAGCAGCTTGGCGGCTAGCGGGACTAACAATGAGCAGTTCTTC. Protein sequence: CASSLAASGTNNEQFF.

The V gene is TRBV28, the J gene TRBJ2-7; 11 bases match TRBD1. V dropped 6 bases and J dropped 4; count of bases not matched to a gene: 11. Germline values: CDR1 MDHEN, CDR2 SYDVKM. The CDR3 spans 16 residues. The CDR3 here is CASRRTVGTGGYEQYF. For the CDR3, the DNA is TGTGCCAGCAGGAGGACGGTGGGGACAGGGGGTTACGAGCAGTACTTC. Full variable domain (remainder filled in from reference TRBV28 and TRBJ2-7): DVKVTQSSRYLVKRTGEKVFLECVQDMDHENMFWYRQDPGLGLRLIYFSYDVKMKEKGDIPEGYSVSREKKERFSLILESASTNQTSMYLCASRRTVGTGGYEQYFGPGTRLTVT.

This chain links TRBV7-9 with TRBJ2-7; D remains ambiguous. V shed 5 bases and J shed 3 bases, with 5 bases lying between them. There are 11 residues in the CDR3. Germline V gene data show CDR1 as SEHNR and CDR2 as FQNEAQ (reference sequence). Here the CDR3 reads CASSPGYEQYF. The CDR3 DNA follows: TGTGCCAGCAGCCCCGGCTACGAGCAGTACTTC.

The rearrangement links TRBV28 to TRBJ2-3; 7 nucleotides align to TRBD2. This CDR3 has 13 amino acids. Germline CDR1 is MDHEN and CDR2 is SYDVKM. V trimming: 6 bases; J trimming: 4 bases; junction bases outside the gene matches: 4. The CDR3 nucleotides are TGTGCCAGCAGACATCGGGGGGCAGATACGCAGTATTTT. Amino acids: CASRHRGADTQYF.

V is TRBV6-1 and J is TRBJ2-2; 7 bases align to TRBD1. The CDR3 sequence is 16 residues long. Germline V CDR1 and CDR2: MNHNS, SASEGT. The V segment lost 4 bases and the J segment 4 bases; nucleotides outside the gene matches: 9. The CDR3 is CASSAGTEAGTGELFF. In DNA, the CDR3 is TGTGCCAGCAGTGCCGGGACAGAGGCTGGCACCGGGGAGCTGTTTTTT.

The J gene is TRBJ1-1, the V gene TRBV25-1; D is unclear. CDR3 size: 13 residues. CDR1 and CDR2 (germline): MGHDK, SYGVNS. V dropped 6 bases and J dropped 2 bases, with 10 bases sitting between them. The CDR3 DNA reads TGTGCCAGCAGAAGACAAACAAACACTGAAGCTTTCTTT. Translated, it gives CASRRQTNTEAFF.

The V call is TRBV27, the J call TRBJ1-2; 8 bases agree with TRBD1. This CDR3 spans 14 amino acids. CDR1 MNHEY and CDR2 SMNVEV come from the germline V gene (reference sequence). V was clipped by 8 bases and J by 4 bases; unmatched bases: 9. CDR3 loop: CASGSIRGPYGYTF. CDR3 nucleotides: TGTGCCAGCGGGAGTATCAGGGGGCCCTATGGCTACACCTTC.

The chain has TRBV27 and TRBJ2-3, with a tentative D call TRBD2 (5 bases). CDR1 is MNHEY and CDR2 is SMNVEV in the germline V gene (reference sequence). V dropped 8 bases and J dropped 8 bases, with 11 bases sitting between them. The CDR3 is 11 amino acids. The CDR3 is CASFGNGTQYF. The CDR3 nucleotides read TGTGCCAGCTTCGGGAATGGTACGCAGTATTTT.

Of note for this clone: Given a far larger clone just one base away, this is likely a sequencing read error. The gene calls are TRBV2 and TRBJ2-7; the match to TRBD1 covers 9 bases. Trimming at V came to 4 bases and at J to 6 bases, leaving 4 bases not matched to a gene. This CDR3 has 13 amino acids. CDR1 SNHLY and CDR2 FYNNEI come from the germline V gene. The CDR3 DNA follows: TGTGCCAGCAGTGTCAACAGGGGGCGCGAGCAGTACTTC. Translating it yields CASSVNRGREQYF. The full variable domain, completed using reference TRBV2 and TRBJ2-7, is EPEVTQTPSHQVTQMGQEVILRCVPISNHLYFYWYRQILGQKVEFLVSFYNNEISEKSEIFDDQFSVERPDGSNFTLKIRSTKLEDSAMYFCASSVNRGREQYFGPGTRLTVT.